This TCR beta chain was recovered during a study of blood T cells in healthy people across ages. In the study overall: Template switching retrieved approximately one barcoded beta molecule for each two T cells.

The CDR3 is made up of 14 amino acids. J gave up 5 bases and V 3 bases, and 3 bases lay outside the gene matches. A sample-barcoded 5' primer and a J-beta primer mix were used in a second PCR of about 7 to 11 cycles. TCRdb reprocessed the 5' RACE reads with MiXCR, giving one entry per CDR3 protein. This table holds more than 1,000,000 distinct CDR3 sequences, approximately 25% found once. This clonotype was counted between two and nine times. The same sample was also studied in work on T cells of mothers and their children. That source reports: The data showed no persistent microchimeric T cell clones.

The receptor was derived from a girl aged 2-10 years in good health. The material sequenced was blood. The chain employs TRBV12-3 or TRBV12-4 and TRBJ2-2, with 7 positions matching TRBD1. The CDR3 reads CASSFYRGTGELFF. The CDR3 DNA sequence: TGTGCCAGCAGTTTTTACAGGGGTACCGGGGAGCTGTTTTTT.